Listed below are T cell receptor beta chains from one sample, sequenced in a study of shared clonotypes between healthy human individuals. Only in-frame clones appear in the TCRdb table, and some are missing; sequencing was by immunoSEQ multiplex PCR. The sample lists 2.3 million or so clones, 93% occurring once. The sample comprised naive CD4+ T cells from PBMCs. These receptors were obtained from a man between 18 and 29 years old in good health. Some clones in this sample may be carry-over from other donors' samples. The CDR3 runs from the conserved cysteine through the conserved F or W. A D gene is named only where the DNA matches it firmly. Clone size, where shown, is once, few, many, or a class for clones that have expanded.

TRBJ2-7	TRBV7-9	NA	TRBD2	TGTGCCAGCAGCCAGGGATGGGGACTAGCGGATAACTCCTACGAGCAGTACTTC	CASSQGWGLADNSYEQYF
TRBJ1-2	TRBV7-9	NA	NA	TGTGCCAGCAGCCCCCAGGTTAACTATGGCTACACCTTC	CASSPQVNYGYTF
TRBJ2-7	TRBV30	NA	NA	TGTGCCGGAGGGGGCAGGGGAGGGTCCTACGAGCAGTACTTC	CAGGGRGGSYEQYF
TRBJ1-5	TRBV28	once	NA	TGTGCCAGCTCCCTGCTGGTCCAGCCCCAGCATTTT	CASSLLVQPQHF
TRBJ2-1	TRBV19	NA	NA	TGTGCCAGTAGTATACGAACTATGTTGGATGAGCAGTTCTTC	CASSIRTMLDEQFF
TRBJ2-7	TRBV18	NA	NA	TGTGCCAGCTCACCCCAGGGGATCTCCTACGAGCAGTACTTC	CASSPQGISYEQYF
TRBJ2-5	TRBV11-3	NA	NA	TGTGCCAGCAGCTTAGGAGGGGTTGTGGAGACCCAGTACTTC	CASSLGGVVETQYF
TRBJ2-1	TRBV28	NA	NA	TGTGCCAGCAGTTTAGAGTTGGCCCGCTACAATGAGCAGTTCTTC	CASSLELARYNEQFF
TRBJ2-7	TRBV27	NA	NA	TGTGCCAGCTCCCTATGGGTCCCTCACGACTCCTACGAGCAGTACTTC	CASSLWVPHDSYEQYF
TRBJ2-2	TRBV7-2	NA	NA	TGTGCCAGCAGCTTAGACCCCGGGACCGGGGAGCTGTTTTTT	CASSLDPGTGELFF
TRBJ2-2	TRBV6-5	NA	TRBD1	TGTGCCAGCAGTTTAGGGACAGCGAACACCGGGGAGCTGTTTTTT	CASSLGTANTGELFF
TRBJ2-1	TRBV30	NA	TRBD2	TGTGCCTGGAGAGGCGGGAGAAACTTCCATGAGCAGTTCTTC	CAWRGGRNFHEQFF
TRBJ1-2	TRBV5-8	NA	NA	TGTGCCAGCAGTTCGTTAGGCGTTCGTAACTATGGCTACACCTTC	CASSSLGVRNYGYTF
TRBJ1-1	TRBV7-9	NA	NA	TGTGCCAGCAGCCGCATGAACACTGAAGCTTTCTTT	CASSRMNTEAFF
TRBJ2-7	TRBV6-1	NA	NA	TGTGCCAGCAGCCGGGACTCCCTGGGAGGGCAGTACTTC	CASSRDSLGGQYF
TRBJ2-3	TRBV5-4	few	TRBD2	TGTGCCAGCAGCAAGGGACTAGCGGGATTAACGGATACGCAGTATTTT	CASSKGLAGLTDTQYF
TRBJ1-1	TRBV5-6	NA	TRBD1	TGTGCCAGCAGCTCTGGACAGGGTGGGGACACTGAAGCTTTCTTT	CASSSGQGGDTEAFF
TRBJ2-7	TRBV5-1	NA	TRBD2	TGCGCCAGCAGTCGGACTAGCGGCTCCTACGAGCAGTACTTC	CASSRTSGSYEQYF
TRBJ2-1	TRBV7-3	NA	NA	TGTGCCAGCAGTTTAGGAGGTAGCCTAGCGCCCTACAATGAGCAGTTCTTC	CASSLGGSLAPYNEQFF
TRBJ2-5	TRBV27	NA	TRBD2	TGTGCCAGCAGTTTAGAGCCAGCGGGAAAACAAGAGACCCAGTACTTC	CASSLEPAGKQETQYF
TRBJ2-5	TRBV5-1	NA	TRBD2	TGCGCCAGCAGCTTGGGACTAGCGGGAGCCTCAGGGGAGACCCAGTACTTC	CASSLGLAGASGETQYF
TRBJ2-1	TRBV12-5	once	NA	TGTGCCGCCGACAATGAGCAGTTCTTC	CAADNEQFF
TRBJ2-7	TRBV30	NA	NA	TGTGCCTGGACAGGACCGGCCGAGCAGTACTTC	CAWTGPAEQYF